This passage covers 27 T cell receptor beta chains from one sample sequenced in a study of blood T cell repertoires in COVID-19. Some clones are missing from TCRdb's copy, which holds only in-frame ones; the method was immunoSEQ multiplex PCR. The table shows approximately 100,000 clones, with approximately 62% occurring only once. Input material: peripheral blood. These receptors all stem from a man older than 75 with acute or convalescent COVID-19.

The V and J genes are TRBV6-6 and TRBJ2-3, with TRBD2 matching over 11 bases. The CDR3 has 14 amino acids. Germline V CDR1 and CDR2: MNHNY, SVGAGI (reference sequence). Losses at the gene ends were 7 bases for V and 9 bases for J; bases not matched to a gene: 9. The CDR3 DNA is TGTGCCAGCATGGTGCTAGCGGGGGGCCAGACGCAGTATTTT. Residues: CASMVLAGGQTQYF.

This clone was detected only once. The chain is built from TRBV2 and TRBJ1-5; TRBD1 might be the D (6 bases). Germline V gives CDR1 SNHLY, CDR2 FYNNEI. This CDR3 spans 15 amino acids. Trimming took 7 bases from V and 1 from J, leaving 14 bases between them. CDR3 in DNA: TGTGCCAGCACCTACTGGACAGCCAGCAATCAGCCCCAGCATTTT. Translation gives CASTYWTASNQPQHF.

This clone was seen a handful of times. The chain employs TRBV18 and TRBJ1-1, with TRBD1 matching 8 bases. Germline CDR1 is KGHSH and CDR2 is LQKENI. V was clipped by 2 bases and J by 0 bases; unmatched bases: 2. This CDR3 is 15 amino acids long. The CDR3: CASSPGTGLNTEAFF. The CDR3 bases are TGTGCCAGCTCACCAGGGACAGGCTTGAACACTGAAGCTTTCTTT.

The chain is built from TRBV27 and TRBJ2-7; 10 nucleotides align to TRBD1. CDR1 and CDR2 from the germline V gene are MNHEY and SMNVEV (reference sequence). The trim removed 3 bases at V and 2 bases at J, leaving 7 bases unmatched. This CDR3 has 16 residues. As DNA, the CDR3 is TGTGCCAGCAGTTTCTTTCCGGGACAGGGGACCTACGAGCAGTACTTC. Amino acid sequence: CASSFFPGQGTYEQYF.

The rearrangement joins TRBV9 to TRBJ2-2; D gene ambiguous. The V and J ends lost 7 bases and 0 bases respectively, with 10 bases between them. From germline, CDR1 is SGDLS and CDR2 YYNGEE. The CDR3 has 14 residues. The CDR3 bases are TGTGCCAGCGAATCCCTAGCGAACACCGGGGAGCTGTTTTTT. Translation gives CASESLANTGELFF.

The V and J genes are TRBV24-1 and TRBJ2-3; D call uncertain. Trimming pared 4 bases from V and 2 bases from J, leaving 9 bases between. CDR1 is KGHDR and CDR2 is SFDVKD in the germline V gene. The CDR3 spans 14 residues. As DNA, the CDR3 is TGTGCCACCAGTGAGCCCGGTACCACAGATACGCAGTATTTT. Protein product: CATSEPGTTDTQYF.

Here the CDR3 reads CASSRDLEETQYF. Written as DNA, the CDR3 is TGTGCCAGTAGTAGGGACTTGGAAGAGACCCAGTACTTC. The rearrangement uses TRBV19 and TRBJ2-5; a weak D match, TRBD2 (6 bases). V was pared by 4 bases and J by 3 bases, with 9 bases between. Germline V gene data show CDR1 as LNHDA and CDR2 as SQIVND (reference sequence). The CDR3 sequence is 13 residues long.

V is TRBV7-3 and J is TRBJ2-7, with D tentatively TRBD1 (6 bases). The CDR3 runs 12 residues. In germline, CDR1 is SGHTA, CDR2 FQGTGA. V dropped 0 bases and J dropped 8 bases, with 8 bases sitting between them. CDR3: CASSLTQGKQYF. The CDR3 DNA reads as TGTGCCAGCAGCTTAACACAGGGAAAGCAGTACTTC. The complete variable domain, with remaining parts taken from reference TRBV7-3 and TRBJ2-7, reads GAGVSQTPSNKVTEKGKYVELRCDPISGHTALYWYRQSLGQGPEFLIYFQGTGAADDSGLPNDRFFAVRPEGSVSTLKIQRTERGDSAVYLCASSLTQGKQYFGPGTRLTVT.

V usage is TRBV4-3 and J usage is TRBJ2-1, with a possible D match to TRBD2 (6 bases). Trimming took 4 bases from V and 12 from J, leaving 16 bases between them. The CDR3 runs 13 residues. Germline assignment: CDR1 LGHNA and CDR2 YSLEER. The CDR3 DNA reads TGCGCCAGCAGCCCTCACGGGGGTAGCAGGCAGTTCTTC. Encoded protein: CASSPHGGSRQFF.

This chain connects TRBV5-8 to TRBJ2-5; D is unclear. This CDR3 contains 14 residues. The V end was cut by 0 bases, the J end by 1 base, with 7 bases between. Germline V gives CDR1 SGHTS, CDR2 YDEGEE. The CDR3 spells CASSLDDFQETQYF. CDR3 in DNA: TGTGCCAGCAGCTTGGACGACTTCCAAGAGACCCAGTACTTC. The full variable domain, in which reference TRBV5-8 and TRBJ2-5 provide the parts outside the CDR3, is EAGVTQSPTHLIKTRGQQATLRCSPISGHTSVYWYQQALGLGLQFLLWYDEGEERNRGNFPPRFSGRQFPNYSSELNVNALELEDSALYLCASSLDDFQETQYFGPGTRLLVL.

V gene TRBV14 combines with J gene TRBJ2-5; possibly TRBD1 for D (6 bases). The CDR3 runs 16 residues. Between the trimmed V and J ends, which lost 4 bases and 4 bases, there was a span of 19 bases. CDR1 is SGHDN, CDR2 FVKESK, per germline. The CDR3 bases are TGTGCCAGCAGCCCGGGTACACACTTCAGGGGAGAGACCCAGTACTTC. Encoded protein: CASSPGTHFRGETQYF.

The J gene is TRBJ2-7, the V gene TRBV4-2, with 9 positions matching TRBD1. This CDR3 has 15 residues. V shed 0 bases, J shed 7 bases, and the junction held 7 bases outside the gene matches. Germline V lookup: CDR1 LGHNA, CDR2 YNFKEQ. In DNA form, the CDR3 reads TGTGCCAGCAGCCAAGATCGGACAGGGGTCTATGAGCAGTACTTC. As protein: CASSQDRTGVYEQYF.

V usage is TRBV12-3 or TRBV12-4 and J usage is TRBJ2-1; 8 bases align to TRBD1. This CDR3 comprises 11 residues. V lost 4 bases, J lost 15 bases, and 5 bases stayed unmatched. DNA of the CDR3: TGTGCCAGCAGTTCCCGGGACAGGCCGTTCTTC. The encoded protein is CASSSRDRPFF.

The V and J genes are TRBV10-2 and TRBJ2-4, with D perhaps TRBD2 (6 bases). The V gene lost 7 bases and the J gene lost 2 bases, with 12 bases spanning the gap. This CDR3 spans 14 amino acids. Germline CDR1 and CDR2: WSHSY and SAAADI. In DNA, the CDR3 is TGCGCCAGCACGGAGACTAGGACCAAAAACATTCAGTACTTC. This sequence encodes CASTETRTKNIQYF.

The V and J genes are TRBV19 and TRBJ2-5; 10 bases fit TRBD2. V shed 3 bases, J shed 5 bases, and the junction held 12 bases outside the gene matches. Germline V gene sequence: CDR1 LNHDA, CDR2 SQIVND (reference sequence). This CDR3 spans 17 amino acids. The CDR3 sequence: CASSIGGSGRSRETQYF. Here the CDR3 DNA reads TGTGCCAGTAGTATTGGGGGTAGCGGGAGGAGTCGGGAGACCCAGTACTTC.

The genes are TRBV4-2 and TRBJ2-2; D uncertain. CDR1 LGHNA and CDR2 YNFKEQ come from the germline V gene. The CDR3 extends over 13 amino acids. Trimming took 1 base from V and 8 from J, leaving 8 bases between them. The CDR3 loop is CASSQGRQGELFF. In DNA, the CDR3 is TGTGCCAGCAGCCAAGGCCGCCAGGGGGAGCTGTTTTTT.

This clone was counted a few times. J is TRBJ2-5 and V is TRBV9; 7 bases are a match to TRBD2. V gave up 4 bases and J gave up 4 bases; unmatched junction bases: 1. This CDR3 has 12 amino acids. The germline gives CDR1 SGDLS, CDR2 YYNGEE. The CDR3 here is CASSRGGETQYF. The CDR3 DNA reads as TGTGCCAGCAGCCGCGGGGGAGAGACCCAGTACTTC.

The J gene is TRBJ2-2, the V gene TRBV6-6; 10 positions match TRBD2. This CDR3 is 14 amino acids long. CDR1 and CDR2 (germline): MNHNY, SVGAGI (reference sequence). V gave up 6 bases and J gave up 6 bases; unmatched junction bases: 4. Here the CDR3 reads CASSLAGGSGELFF. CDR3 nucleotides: TGTGCCAGCAGCTTAGCGGGGGGATCCGGGGAGCTGTTTTTT.

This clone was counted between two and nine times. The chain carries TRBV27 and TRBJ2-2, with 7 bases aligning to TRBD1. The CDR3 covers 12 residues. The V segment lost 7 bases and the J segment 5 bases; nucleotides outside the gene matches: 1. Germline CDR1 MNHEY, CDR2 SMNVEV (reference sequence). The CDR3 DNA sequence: TGTGCCAGCACCAGGGGGACCGGGGAGCTGTTTTTT. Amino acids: CASTRGTGELFF.

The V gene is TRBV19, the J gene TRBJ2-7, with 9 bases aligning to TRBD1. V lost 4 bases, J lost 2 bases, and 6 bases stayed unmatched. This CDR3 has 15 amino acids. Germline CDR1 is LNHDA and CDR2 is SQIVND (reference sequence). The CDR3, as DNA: TGTGCCAGTAGTACGCAAGGGACAGGGACCTACGAGCAGTACTTC. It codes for CASSTQGTGTYEQYF.

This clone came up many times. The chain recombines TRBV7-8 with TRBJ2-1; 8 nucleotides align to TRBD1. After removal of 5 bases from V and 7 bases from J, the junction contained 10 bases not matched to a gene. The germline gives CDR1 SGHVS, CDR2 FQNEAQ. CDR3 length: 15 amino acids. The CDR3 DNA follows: TGTGCCAGCAGCCCCCGACAGGGGCCCTCAAATGAGCAGTTCTTC. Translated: CASSPRQGPSNEQFF.

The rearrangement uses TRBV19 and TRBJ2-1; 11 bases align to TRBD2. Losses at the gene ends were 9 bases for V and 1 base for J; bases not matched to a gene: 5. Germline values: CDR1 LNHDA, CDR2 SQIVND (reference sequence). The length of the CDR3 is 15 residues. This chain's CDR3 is CASLASGRSYNEQFF. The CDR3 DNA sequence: TGTGCCAGCTTAGCTAGCGGGAGGTCCTACAATGAGCAGTTCTTC. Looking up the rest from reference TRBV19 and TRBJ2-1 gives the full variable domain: DGGITQSPKYLFRKEGQNVTLSCEQNLNHDAMYWYRQDPGQGLRLIYYSQIVNDFQKGDIAEGYSVSREKKESFPLTVTSAQKNPTAFYLCASLASGRSYNEQFFGPGTRLTVL.

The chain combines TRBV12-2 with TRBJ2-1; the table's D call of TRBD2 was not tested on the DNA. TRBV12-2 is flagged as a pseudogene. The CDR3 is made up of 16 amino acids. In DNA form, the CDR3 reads TGTGCAAGTCGCTTAGGGAGTAGCGGGACTGATAATGAGCAGTTCTTC. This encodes CASRLGSSGTDNEQFF.

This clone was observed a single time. In nucleotides, the CDR3 is TGTGCCAGTAGTATAGGACAGGGGGATTCCTACGAGCAGTACTTC. This sequence encodes CASSIGQGDSYEQYF. V gene TRBV19 combines with J gene TRBJ2-7; TRBD1 matches 9 bases. CDR3 length: 15 residues. The germline CDR1 and CDR2 sequences are LNHDA and SQIVND (reference sequence). Trimming cost V 1 base and J 1 base; bases outside gene matches: 2.

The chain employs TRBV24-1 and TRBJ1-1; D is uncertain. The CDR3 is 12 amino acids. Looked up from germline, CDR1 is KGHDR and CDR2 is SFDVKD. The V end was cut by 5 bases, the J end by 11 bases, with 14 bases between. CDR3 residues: CATSVSGGRAFF. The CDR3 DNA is TGTGCCACCAGTGTTTCTGGTGGTCGGGCTTTCTTT.

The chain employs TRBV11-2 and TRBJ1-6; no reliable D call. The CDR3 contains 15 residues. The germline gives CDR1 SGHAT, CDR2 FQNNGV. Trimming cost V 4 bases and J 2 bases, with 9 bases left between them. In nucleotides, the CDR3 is TGTGCCAGCAGCTACCCCGAGCCCTATAATTCACCCCTCCACTTT. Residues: CASSYPEPYNSPLHF.

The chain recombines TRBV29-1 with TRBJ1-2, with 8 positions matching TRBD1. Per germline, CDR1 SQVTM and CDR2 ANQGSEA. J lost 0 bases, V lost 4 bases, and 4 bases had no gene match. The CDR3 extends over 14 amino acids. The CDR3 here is CSVAGQDSNYGYTF. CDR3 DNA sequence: TGCAGCGTTGCGGGACAGGATTCTAACTATGGCTACACCTTC.